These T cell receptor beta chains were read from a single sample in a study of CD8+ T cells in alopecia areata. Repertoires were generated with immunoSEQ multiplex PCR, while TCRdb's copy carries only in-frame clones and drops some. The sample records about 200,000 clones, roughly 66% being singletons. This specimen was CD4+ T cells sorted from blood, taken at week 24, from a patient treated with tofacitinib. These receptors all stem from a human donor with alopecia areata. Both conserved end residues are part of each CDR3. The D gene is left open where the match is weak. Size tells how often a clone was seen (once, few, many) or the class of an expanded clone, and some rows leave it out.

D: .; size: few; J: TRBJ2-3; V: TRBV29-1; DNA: TGCAGCACGGAGGACAGCATTAGCACAGATACGCAGTATTTT; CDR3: CSTEDSISTDTQYF
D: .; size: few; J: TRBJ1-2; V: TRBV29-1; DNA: TGCAGCGTTGAACCCGGGGCAGCCCAACAAACCTACACCTTC; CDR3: CSVEPGAAQQTYTF
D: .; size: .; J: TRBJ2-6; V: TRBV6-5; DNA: TGTGCCAGCGCCTTCAGGGGTGCCAACGTCCTGACTTTC; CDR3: CASAFRGANVLTF
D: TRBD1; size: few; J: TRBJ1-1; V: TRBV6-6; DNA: TGTGCCAGCAGTTACACAACAGGGGACACTGAAGCTTTCTTT; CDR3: CASSYTTGDTEAFF
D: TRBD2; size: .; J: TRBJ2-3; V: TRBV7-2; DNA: TGTGCCAGCAGCTTAGACGGGGGGGGCACAGATACGCAGTATTTT; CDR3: CASSLDGGGTDTQYF
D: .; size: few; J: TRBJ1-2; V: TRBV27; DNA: TGTGCCAGCAGTTTATCGTTTGGAGAGGGGATTCTCCTTTATGGCTACACCTTC; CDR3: CASSLSFGEGILLYGYTF
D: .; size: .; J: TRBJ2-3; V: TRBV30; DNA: TGTGCCTGGAGTGGGACAGCCGGCACAGATACGCAGTATTTT; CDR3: CAWSGTAGTDTQYF
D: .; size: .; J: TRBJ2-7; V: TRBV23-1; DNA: TGCGCCAGCAGTCGGCCAATGTGCGAGCAGTACTTC; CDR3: CASSRPMCEQYF
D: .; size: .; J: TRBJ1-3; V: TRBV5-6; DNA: TGTGCCAGCAGCTTAATAGGTTCCTCTGGAAACACCATATATTTT; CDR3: CASSLIGSSGNTIYF
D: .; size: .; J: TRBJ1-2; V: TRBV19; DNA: TGTGCCAGTAGTATACCCCCAATCGACAGGCTCTATGGCTACACCTTC; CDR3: CASSIPPIDRLYGYTF
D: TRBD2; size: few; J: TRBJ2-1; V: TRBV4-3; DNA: TGCGCCAGCAGCCGAGCACGGGGGGGCTTGGAGAATGAGCAGTTCTTC; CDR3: CASSRARGGLENEQFF
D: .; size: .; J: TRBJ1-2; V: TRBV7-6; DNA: TGTGCCAGCAGCTTGACAGTAGACTATGGCTACACCTTC; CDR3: CASSLTVDYGYTF
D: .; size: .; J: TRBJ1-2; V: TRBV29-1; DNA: TGCAGCGTTGAGGATCGGGGTAGCTATGGCTACACCTTC; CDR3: CSVEDRGSYGYTF
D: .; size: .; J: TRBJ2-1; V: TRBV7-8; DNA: TGTGCCAGCAGCCCTGGGGGGTGGAACAATGAGCAGTTCTTC; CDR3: CASSPGGWNNEQFF
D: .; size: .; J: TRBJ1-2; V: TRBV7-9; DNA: TGTGCCAGCAGCTTAGGAGGGGTTCTCTATGGCTACACCTTC; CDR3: CASSLGGVLYGYTF
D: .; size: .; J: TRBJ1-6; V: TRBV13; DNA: TGTGCCAGCAGCCGTGGGGGGGTGCGTTCACCCCTCCACTTT; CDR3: CASSRGGVRSPLHF
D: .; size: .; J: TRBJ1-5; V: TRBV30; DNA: TGTGCCTGGAGTCCGGACAGCCTTAGCAATCAGCCCCAGCATTTT; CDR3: CAWSPDSLSNQPQHF
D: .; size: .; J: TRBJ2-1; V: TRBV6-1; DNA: TGTGCCAGCAGTGAAGCGGCCGGGGGCTCCTACAATGAGCAGTTCTTC; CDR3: CASSEAAGGSYNEQFF
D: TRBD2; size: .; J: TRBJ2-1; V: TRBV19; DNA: TGTGCCAGTAGCAAAGGACTAGCGGGGTTCGATGAGCAGTTCTTC; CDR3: CASSKGLAGFDEQFF
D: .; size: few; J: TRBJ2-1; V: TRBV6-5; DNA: TGTGCCAGCAGTGCCTCCAGCGGCCCGGGGCAGTTCTTC; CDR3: CASSASSGPGQFF
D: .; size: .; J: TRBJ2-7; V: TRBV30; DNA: TGTGCCTGGAGTGACCGGGACGAGCAGTACTTC; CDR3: CAWSDRDEQYF
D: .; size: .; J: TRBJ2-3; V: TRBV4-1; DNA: TGCGCCAGCAGCCAAGGAGCACAGGTTTGGACAGATACGCAGTATTTT; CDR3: CASSQGAQVWTDTQYF
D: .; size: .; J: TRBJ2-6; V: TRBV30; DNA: TGTGCCTGGGCCGTTGGAGGGCGCGTCCTGACTTTC; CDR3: CAWAVGGRVLTF
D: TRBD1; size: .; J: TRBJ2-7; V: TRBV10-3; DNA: TGTGCCACCCAACGTCCGGGACAGGGACGAGCCTACGAGCAGTACTTC; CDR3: CATQRPGQGRAYEQYF
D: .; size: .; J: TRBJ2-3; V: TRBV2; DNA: TGTGCCAGCTCCGCCTCGTCCCCTAGCACAGATACGCAGTATTTT; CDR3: CASSASSPSTDTQYF
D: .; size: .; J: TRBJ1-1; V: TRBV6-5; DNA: TGTGCCAGCAACGGCCTGAACACTGAAGCTTTCTTT; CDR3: CASNGLNTEAFF
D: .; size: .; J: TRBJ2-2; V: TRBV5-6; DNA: TGTGCCAGCAGCTCTTGGTCCTCGGCCGGGGAGCTGTTTTTT; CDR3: CASSSWSSAGELFF
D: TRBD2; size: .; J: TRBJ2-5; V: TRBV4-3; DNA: TGCGCCAGCAGCCAATGGCTAAGGACTAGAACACCACTCTACCAAGAGACCCAGTACTTC; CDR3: CASSQWLRTRTPLYQETQYF
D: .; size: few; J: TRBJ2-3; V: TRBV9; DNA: TGTGCCAGCAGCGTGCCCCAGGGTACGCAGTATTTT; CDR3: CASSVPQGTQYF
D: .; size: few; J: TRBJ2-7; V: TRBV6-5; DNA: TGTGCCAGCAGTGGACAAAGGACGAACCGCTACGAGCAGTACTTC; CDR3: CASSGQRTNRYEQYF
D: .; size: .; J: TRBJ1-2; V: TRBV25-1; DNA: TGTGCCAGCAGTGAACTGGCTAACTATGGCTACACCTTC; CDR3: CASSELANYGYTF
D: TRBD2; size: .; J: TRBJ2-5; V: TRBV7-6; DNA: TGTGCCAGCAGCCCAGGACTAGCGGGGTCCCAAGAGACCCAGTACTTC; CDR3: CASSPGLAGSQETQYF
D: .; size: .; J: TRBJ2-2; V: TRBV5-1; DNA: TGCGCCAGCAGCTTAGGGGCAGATAACACCGGGGAGCTGTTTTTT; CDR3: CASSLGADNTGELFF
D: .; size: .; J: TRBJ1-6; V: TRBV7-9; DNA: TGTGCCAGCAGCTTAGGATCAGGGAGCTCCTATAATTCACCCCTCCACTTT; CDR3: CASSLGSGSSYNSPLHF
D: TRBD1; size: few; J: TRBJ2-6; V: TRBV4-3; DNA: TGCGCCAGCAGCCAAGATGGGGGACAGGGGTTCTCTGGGGCCAACGTCCTGACTTTC; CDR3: CASSQDGGQGFSGANVLTF
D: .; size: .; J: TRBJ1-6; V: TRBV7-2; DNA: TGTGCCAGCAGCCCAGCGGGGGGGAATTCACCCCTCCACTTT; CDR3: CASSPAGGNSPLHF
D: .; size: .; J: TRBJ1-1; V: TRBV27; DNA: TGTGCCAGCGGGACCGTTCCGTGGATGAACACTGAAGCTTTCTTT; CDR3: CASGTVPWMNTEAFF